The sample holds many counts of the clone carrying this T cell receptor (beta chain). Antigen: not known. The data are from a study of T cell repertoires in cytomegalovirus infection. As for the study in general: Both CMV infection and a matching HLA type were indicated by public TCR beta signatures. Study findings and constraints: Across the ex vivo response, the dominant clonotypes were HLA-C-restricted CMV-specific TCR beta clonotypes. Summed public TCR beta family frequency identified CMV carriers bearing the relevant HLA.

TCRdb passed the reads through MiXCR, listing each CDR3 protein once. Of roughly 250,000 distinct CDR3 sequences in the sample, about 12% were seen once. V lost 3 bases and J lost 4; bases outside the gene matches: 5. CDR3 size: 16 residues. From germline, CDR1 is SGHAT and CDR2 FQNNGV. The TCR originated in a human donor in good health (CMV status not recorded). Some clones in this sample may be carry-over from other donors' samples. The V and J genes are TRBV11-2 and TRBJ2-5; 13 bases match TRBD2. Material: PBMCs. CDR3 amino acids: CASSFTSGGALETQYF. Written as DNA, the CDR3 is TGTGCCAGCAGCTTTACTAGCGGGGGGGCCCTAGAGACCCAGTACTTC.